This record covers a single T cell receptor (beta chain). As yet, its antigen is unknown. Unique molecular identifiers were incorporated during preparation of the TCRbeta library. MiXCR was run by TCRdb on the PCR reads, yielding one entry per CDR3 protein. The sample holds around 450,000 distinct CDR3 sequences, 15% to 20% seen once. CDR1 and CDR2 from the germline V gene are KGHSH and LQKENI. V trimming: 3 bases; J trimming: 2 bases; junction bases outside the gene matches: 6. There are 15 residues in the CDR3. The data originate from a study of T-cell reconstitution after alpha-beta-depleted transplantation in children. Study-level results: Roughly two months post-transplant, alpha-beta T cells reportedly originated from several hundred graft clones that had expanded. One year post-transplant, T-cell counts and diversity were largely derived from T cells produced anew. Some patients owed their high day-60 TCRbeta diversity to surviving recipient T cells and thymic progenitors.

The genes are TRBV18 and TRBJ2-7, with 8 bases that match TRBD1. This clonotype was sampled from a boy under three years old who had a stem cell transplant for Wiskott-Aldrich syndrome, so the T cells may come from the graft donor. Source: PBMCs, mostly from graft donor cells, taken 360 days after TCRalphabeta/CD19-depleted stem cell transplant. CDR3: CASSPHGTGAYEQYF. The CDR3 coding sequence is TGTGCCAGCTCACCTCACGGGACAGGAGCCTACGAGCAGTACTTC.